This T cell receptor beta chain was sequenced in a study of cytomegalovirus exposure and HLA in healthy donors. PCR used 60 Vbeta primers and 13 Jbeta primers. The data were produced by immunoSEQ multiplex PCR, yet TCRdb's version contains in-frame clones alone and is incomplete. The table lists approximately 150,000 clones, less than 90% of them singletons. The length of the CDR3 is 18 residues. V was pared by 5 bases and J by 2 bases, with 24 bases between. Per germline, CDR1 SGHRS and CDR2 YFSETQ. This TCR derives from a boy aged 2 to 10 in good health and CMV-seronegative. The sequenced sample was PBMCs. This chain connects TRBV5-1 to TRBJ2-3, with D unclear. DNA for the CDR3: TGCGCCAGCAGTACGCCTTCTCGACAATTTTCAGCCACAGATACGCAGTATTTT. Its translation: CASSTPSRQFSATDTQYF.